The next 28 T cell receptor beta chains were all read from a single sample in a study of blood T cell repertoires in COVID-19 (dated by TCRdb to the early 2020s). Libraries were built with the immunoSEQ multiplex PCR assay. This is the immuneACCESS table as TCRdb keeps it, with only in-frame sequences that have V and J called. A part of the clones is gone; compared with another copy, unresolved V genes explain less than half, and the rest is unexplained. The sample has over 20,000 clones on record, approximately 92% of them singletons. The top ten constitute approximately 2% of the sample. What was sequenced was peripheral blood. Every receptor here comes from a human donor in a cohort sampled during active COVID-19.

In DNA form, the CDR3 reads TGTGCCAGCAGCCTCCCGGGACAGTACAATGAGCAGTTCTTC. It translates to CASSLPGQYNEQFF. The V gene is TRBV3-1 (or the pseudogene TRBV3-2), the J gene TRBJ2-1; 7 bases fit TRBD1. This CDR3 is built from 14 residues. CDR1 LGHDT and CDR2 YNNKEL come from the germline V gene (reference sequence). Trimming removed 4 bases from V and 4 bases from J; junction bases left unmatched: 4.

In nucleotides, the CDR3 is TGTGCCAGCAGCCCACGACAGGTAGGCACTGAAGCTTTCTTT. This gives the protein CASSPRQVGTEAFF. V gene TRBV11-2 combines with J gene TRBJ1-1; a possible D gene is TRBD1 (6 bases). The V gene lost 5 bases and the J gene lost 4 bases, with 14 bases spanning the gap. Germline values: CDR1 SGHAT, CDR2 FQNNGV. There are 14 residues in the CDR3.

This chain joins TRBV9 and TRBJ2-5; 8 bases fit TRBD2. This CDR3 has 14 residues. Germline CDR1 and CDR2: SGDLS and YYNGEE. V lost 4 bases and J lost 4; bases outside the gene matches: 6. The CDR3 is CASSLPGGGETQYF. DNA of the CDR3: TGTGCCAGCAGCCTCCCGGGGGGGGGAGAGACCCAGTACTTC. Drawing the rest from reference TRBV9 and TRBJ2-5, the complete variable domain is DSGVTQTPKHLITATGQRVTLRCSPRSGDLSVYWYQQSLDQGLQFLIQYYNGEERAKGNILERFSAQQFPDLHSELNLSSLELGDSALYFCASSLPGGGETQYFGPGTRLLVL.

The rearrangement uses TRBV2 and TRBJ2-3, with 13 bases aligning to TRBD2. Germline trimming cut 4 bases from V and 6 bases from J; bases unmatched to any gene: 10. Germline CDR1 and CDR2: SNHLY and FYNNEI. The CDR3 is 17 amino acids. CDR3 coding DNA: TGTGCCAGCAGTGGGACTAGCGGGAGAAGTTTTAGGGATACGCAGTATTTT. Translated, it gives CASSGTSGRSFRDTQYF.

This chain links TRBV18 with TRBJ2-7; the match to TRBD1 covers 7 bases. Trimming removed 5 bases from V and 1 base from J; junction bases left unmatched: 2. CDR3 size: 13 residues. Germline values: CDR1 KGHSH, CDR2 LQKENI. CDR3 in amino acids: CASSSGQSYEQYF. In DNA form, the CDR3 reads TGTGCCAGCTCATCGGGACAGTCCTACGAGCAGTACTTC.

The CDR3 DNA reads as TGTGCCTGGAGCCTTATGGGGGGTAATTCACCCCTCCACTTT. Residues: CAWSLMGGNSPLHF. This chain uses TRBV30 with TRBJ1-6; D possibly corresponds to TRBD1 (5 bases). This CDR3 comprises 14 residues. From germline, CDR1 is GTSNPN and CDR2 SVGIG (reference sequence). Trimming left V 3 bases short and J 6 bases short, with 12 bases between.

This clone has more than one count but fewer than ten. This chain connects TRBV4-1 to TRBJ2-7; tentatively, D is TRBD1 (6 bases). The V and J ends lost 1 base and 5 bases respectively, with 18 bases between them. The CDR3 is made up of 16 amino acids. Looked up from germline, CDR1 is MGHRA and CDR2 is YSYEKL. The CDR3 coding sequence is TGCGCCAGCAGCCAAGTCCCGGGGCAGGGGCTCAACGAGCAGTACTTC. It is translated as CASSQVPGQGLNEQYF.

The V call is TRBV4-1, the J call TRBJ2-5; TRBD2 aligns across 15 bases. Germline CDR1 MGHRA, CDR2 YSYEKL. J gave up 5 bases and V 4 bases, and 5 bases lay outside the gene matches. The CDR3 is made up of 16 amino acids. CDR3 sequence reads: CASSRGTSGGQETQYF. CDR3 nucleotide sequence: TGCGCCAGCAGCCGGGGGACTAGCGGGGGGCAGGAGACCCAGTACTTC.

The V call is TRBV6-6, the J call TRBJ1-1; the D gene is possibly TRBD1 (6 bases). V lost 9 bases to trimming and J lost 1 base, with 15 bases between them. From germline, CDR1 is MNHNY and CDR2 SVGAGI (reference sequence). The CDR3 contains 14 residues. The CDR3 bases are TGTGCCAGTCCCCCAGGGGTGGGGAACACTGAAGCTTTCTTT. Translation: CASPPGVGNTEAFF.

This clone came up once. CDR3 sequence reads: CASSLGTGRVHEQYF. In DNA form, the CDR3 reads TGTGCCAGCAGTCTCGGGACAGGGAGGGTCCACGAGCAGTACTTC. This chain links TRBV2 with TRBJ2-7; 9 nucleotides line up with TRBD1. Unmatched junction bases numbered 10, after V lost 5 bases and J lost 5 bases. Per the germline V gene, CDR1 is SNHLY and CDR2 is FYNNEI. The CDR3 is made up of 15 amino acids.

The CDR3 protein is CSVVRGTGHNEQFF. CDR3 nucleotides: TGCAGCGTTGTACGGGGAACAGGGCACAATGAGCAGTTCTTC. The J gene is TRBJ2-1, the V gene TRBV29-1; D might be TRBD1 (6 bases). Deletions cut 4 bases from V and 5 bases from J, with 15 bases between. The germline V gene encodes CDR1 SQVTM and CDR2 ANQGSEA. The CDR3 covers 14 residues.

The chain couples TRBV6-1 to TRBJ2-7; D is ambiguous. Trimming left V 3 bases short and J 1 base short, with 7 bases between. The CDR3 consists of 13 residues. Germline CDR1 and CDR2: MNHNS and SASEGT. In DNA, the CDR3 is TGTGCCAGCAGTGAGTACAGTTCCTACGAGCAGTACTTC. As protein: CASSEYSSYEQYF.

This chain uses TRBV6-2 or TRBV6-3 with TRBJ1-3; 7 bases agree with TRBD1. The CDR3 covers 18 residues. V dropped 5 bases and J dropped 2; count of bases not matched to a gene: 15. In germline, CDR1 is MNHEY, CDR2 SVGEGT. CDR3 protein: CASSRGQAVWLTGNTIYF. CDR3 bases: TGTGCCAGCAGTCGTGGACAGGCGGTGTGGTTGACTGGAAACACCATATATTTT.

This chain uses TRBV5-4 with TRBJ2-3; 10 bases align to TRBD2. The trim removed 4 bases at V and 3 bases at J, leaving 8 bases unmatched. The CDR3 extends over 16 amino acids. Per germline, CDR1 SGHNT and CDR2 YYREEE (reference sequence). CDR3 coding DNA: TGTGCCAGCAGCACCTTAGCGGGGGGCACGACAGATACGCAGTATTTT. Its translation: CASSTLAGGTTDTQYF.

This rearrangement joins TRBV7-9 to TRBJ1-4; no clear D. Trimming stripped 8 bases from V and 0 bases from J, with 13 bases between. The CDR3 sequence is 15 residues long. Germline V lookup: CDR1 SEHNR, CDR2 FQNEAQ (reference sequence). Here the CDR3 DNA reads TGTGCCAGCCGGGGAGGATTTGCAACTAATGAAAAACTGTTTTTT. This codes for CASRGGFATNEKLFF.

The gene calls are TRBV6-5 and TRBJ1-1; no clear D gene. This CDR3 spans 13 amino acids. From germline, CDR1 is MNHEY and CDR2 SVGAGI. Trimming took 9 bases from V and 0 from J, leaving 11 bases between them. CDR3 loop: CASTGLMNTEAFF. CDR3 in DNA: TGTGCCAGTACTGGACTTATGAACACTGAAGCTTTCTTT.

The rearrangement joins TRBV30 to TRBJ1-1, with TRBD1 identical over 7 bases. V shed 0 bases and J 3 bases; nucleotides not matched to a gene: 7. Germline V gives CDR1 GTSNPN, CDR2 SVGIG (reference sequence). CDR3 length: 15 residues. CDR3 sequence reads: CAWSVRQGADTEAFF. CDR3 nucleotides: TGTGCCTGGAGTGTTCGACAGGGAGCGGACACTGAAGCTTTCTTT.

The rearrangement uses TRBV7-2 and TRBJ1-5, with 9 bases lining up with TRBD1. The germline V gene has CDR1 SGHTA and CDR2 FQGNSA. With V trimmed by 1 base and J by 4 bases, 11 bases remained unmatched. The CDR3 consists of 18 residues. The CDR3 DNA reads TGTGCCAGCAGCTTAGGGAGGTTAGGGGGGACAGGGAATCAGCCCCAGCATTTT. The encoded protein is CASSLGRLGGTGNQPQHF.

The chain links TRBV24-1 to TRBJ2-2; possibly TRBD1 for D (5 bases). Germline-derived CDR1 and CDR2 are KGHDR and SFDVKD. This CDR3 has 16 amino acids. Trimming cost V 0 bases and J 0 bases, with 7 bases left between them. DNA of the CDR3: TGTGCCACCAGTGATTTGGACAGATCGAACACCGGGGAGCTGTTTTTT. Translating gives CATSDLDRSNTGELFF.

The V and J genes are TRBV3-1 (or the pseudogene TRBV3-2) and TRBJ2-6; 7 bases are a match to TRBD1. Germline loops: CDR1 LGHDT, CDR2 YNNKEL (reference sequence). V was pared by 4 bases and J by 0 bases, with 6 bases of the junction left unmatched. The CDR3 totals 17 residues. CDR3 sequence (DNA): TGTGCCAGCAGCCCCCGGGACAGTTACTCTGGGGCCAACGTCCTGACTTTC. Residues: CASSPRDSYSGANVLTF.

The V and J genes are TRBV5-5 and TRBJ1-1; D call uncertain. CDR3 length equals 15 residues. The germline V gene encodes CDR1 SGHKS and CDR2 YYEKEE (reference sequence). V dropped 2 bases and J dropped 7 bases, with 18 bases sitting between them. CDR3: CASSFQLEQRNEAFF. CDR3 coding DNA: TGTGCCAGCAGCTTTCAACTCGAACAGCGGAATGAAGCTTTCTTT.

J is TRBJ2-7 and V is TRBV6-5, with 8 nucleotides matching TRBD1. V gave up 8 bases and J gave up 3 bases; unmatched junction bases: 0. CDR3 length: 11 amino acids. Germline V gene lookup returns CDR1 MNHEY and CDR2 SVGAGI. The CDR3 loop is CASDRGYEQYF. CDR3 nucleotides: TGTGCCAGCGACAGGGGCTACGAGCAGTACTTC.

The chain recombines TRBV20-1 with TRBJ2-7; 7 nucleotides agree with TRBD2. V lost 5 bases and J lost 8; bases outside the gene matches: 3. Germline V gene sequence: CDR1 DFQATT, CDR2 SNEGSKA (reference sequence). CDR3 length equals 10 residues. As DNA, the CDR3 is TGCAGTGCTGGGACTATCAAGCAGTACTTC. Translating gives CSAGTIKQYF.

This chain joins TRBV5-4 and TRBJ2-2; D not certain. Germline V gene sequence: CDR1 SGHNT, CDR2 YYREEE (reference sequence). The length of the CDR3 is 15 residues. V was cut by 1 base and J by 6 bases, with 13 bases left in between. The CDR3 coding sequence is TGTGCCAGCAGCTTGTCAAGTGGTCGGTCCGGGGAGCTGTTTTTT. This gives the protein CASSLSSGRSGELFF.

This chain joins TRBV6-5 and TRBJ1-1; tentative D call: TRBD1 (5 bases). The CDR3 consists of 15 residues. The germline V and J ends were trimmed by 5 bases and 1 base, with 14 bases remaining between them. Germline assignment: CDR1 MNHEY and CDR2 SVGAGI. In nucleotides, the CDR3 is TGTGCCAGCAGTCGTCCGGGACTGAAGAACACTGAAGCTTTCTTT. It yields the protein CASSRPGLKNTEAFF.

The CDR3 loop is CASKTGAASTGELFF. CDR3 DNA sequence: TGCGCCAGCAAAACGGGAGCGGCCAGCACCGGGGAGCTGTTTTTT. The chain employs TRBV4-1 and TRBJ2-2; TRBD2 might be the D (6 bases). The CDR3 spans 15 residues. V lost 7 bases and J 4 bases, leaving 16 bases between the germline ends. Germline CDR1 is MGHRA and CDR2 is YSYEKL.

This clone has just one count. The CDR3 DNA reads TGTGCCAGCAGTGAAGCGCAGGGGTTGAATCAGCCCCAGCATTTT. Amino acids: CASSEAQGLNQPQHF. This chain connects TRBV6-1 to TRBJ1-5; D may be TRBD1 (6 bases). The CDR3 contains 15 residues. Germline CDR1 MNHNS, CDR2 SASEGT. Trimming took off 0 bases at V and 4 bases at J, with 10 bases between the two ends.

The chain has TRBV29-1 and TRBJ2-7, with D possibly matching TRBD2 (5 bases). The CDR3 loop spans 14 amino acids. The V end lost 4 bases, the J end lost 2 bases, and 15 bases lay between the germline ends. Germline CDR1 SQVTM, CDR2 ANQGSEA. In DNA form, the CDR3 reads TGCAGCGTTGTCATCCCGGGAATCCCCTACGAGCAGTACTTC. This gives the protein CSVVIPGIPYEQYF.